The source of this T cell receptor beta chain is a study of early T cells in non-severe SARS-CoV-2 infection. Study-level findings and limits: Anti-spike CD8 responses were favored in VDJdb matching, and private and CD4 specificities were missed.

Researchers tagged individual cDNA molecules with unique molecular identifiers. TCRdb fed the 5' RACE reads into MiXCR, producing one record per CDR3 protein. The sample includes about 59,000 distinct CDR3 sequences, about 12% of them seen just once. This clonotype was detected once. The antigen is undetermined. The CDR3 spans 16 residues. The V and J ends lost 2 bases and 4 bases, in that order; junction bases with no gene match: 6. Sequencing was performed on whole blood. V is TRBV12-3 or TRBV12-4 and J is TRBJ2-2, with 8 bases that match TRBD1. The sequence derives from an adult who was a healthcare worker with PCR-confirmed SARS-CoV-2 infection or an uninfected control (not recorded which). Written as DNA, the CDR3 is TGTGCCAGCAGTTTACGGGGACAGGTGGCCACCGGGGAGCTGTTTTTT. Amino acid sequence: CASSLRGQVATGELFF.